A selection of T cell receptor beta chains follows, all from one sample in a study of T cells in Graves' hyperthyroidism and ophthalmopathy. In TCRdb, the multiplex PCR reads were re-called with MiXCR into one record per CDR3 protein. The sample gives hundreds of thousands of distinct CDR3 sequences, about 15% of which show up once; approximately 13% is in the top ten. What was sequenced was blood. These receptor sequences come from a man aged 18 to 35 with Graves' ophthalmopathy. Both conserved end residues are part of each CDR3. A D gene is named only where the DNA matches it firmly. A row's size may be missing; if present it is once, few, many or a size class.

clone_size,d_call,j_call,v_call,cdr3_nt,cdr3_aa
few,NA,TRBJ1-2,TRBV15,TGTGCCACCAGCTCGTGGACAGAAAATAACTATGGCTACACCTTC,CATSSWTENNYGYTF
NA,NA,TRBJ1-1,TRBV7-6,TGTGCCAGCAGCGACGCAGGGAATCCCATGAACACTGAAGCTTTCTTT,CASSDAGNPMNTEAFF
many,TRBD1,TRBJ2-7,TRBV2,TGTGCCAGCAGTGGGACAGGAGGCTCCTACGAGCAGTACTTC,CASSGTGGSYEQYF
NA,NA,TRBJ1-5,TRBV9,TGTGCCAGCAGCGTAACGGGAGGAGAAGGTCAGCCCCAGCATTTT,CASSVTGGEGQPQHF
few,TRBD2,TRBJ2-1,TRBV20-1,TGCAGTGCTAGCGGACTAGCGGGAGGTCTGAATGAGCAGTTCTTC,CSASGLAGGLNEQFF
few,NA,TRBJ1-6,TRBV6-7,TGTGCCAGCAGTAAAGACAGCCACTATAATTCACCCCTCCACTTT,CASSKDSHYNSPLHF
many,NA,TRBJ2-1,TRBV6-1,TGTGCCAGCAACACACAGGGAAGTGAGCAGTTCTTC,CASNTQGSEQFF
many,NA,TRBJ2-7,TRBV5-1,TGCGCCAGCAGCTTGCGTCTAGGCTACGAGCAGTACTTC,CASSLRLGYEQYF
NA,TRBD2,TRBJ2-3,TRBV6-1,TGTGCCAGCAGAAGGGGTCTAGCGGAGCGCACAGATACGCAGTATTTT,CASRRGLAERTDTQYF
NA,NA,TRBJ1-3,TRBV15,TGTGCCACCAGCAGACTGGGCCCGGTCACGGCTGGAAACACCATATATTTT,CATSRLGPVTAGNTIYF
many,TRBD2,TRBJ2-3,TRBV7-8,TGTGCCAGCAGCTTAGCGGGAGCGGGAGCGAGCACAGATACGCAGTATTTT,CASSLAGAGASTDTQYF
NA,TRBD1,TRBJ1-1,TRBV7-2,TGTGCCAGCAGCTTAAGAGGGGGCGCTGAAGCTTTCTTT,CASSLRGGAEAFF
NA,TRBD2,TRBJ2-1,TRBV12-5,TGTGCTAGTGGTTTGGTACATTGGACTAGCGGCCACAATGAGCAGTTCTTC,CASGLVHWTSGHNEQFF
many,TRBD2,TRBJ2-5,TRBV12-5,TGTGCTAGTGGTTTAGGTCTCGGAGGGACTAGCAGCCAAGAGACCCAGTACTTC,CASGLGLGGTSSQETQYF
many,TRBD2,TRBJ2-7,TRBV5-1,TGCGCCAGCAGCGGCGGGACTAGCGGTGCCTACGAGCAGTACTTC,CASSGGTSGAYEQYF
NA,NA,TRBJ1-1,TRBV20-1,TGCAGTGCTAGTGGCGGTTATGGGGGATCGGGTGCTTTCTTT,CSASGGYGGSGAFF
many,NA,TRBJ1-2,TRBV3-1,TGTGCCAGCAGCCAAGGCAGGGGAGCCTATGGCTACACCTTC,CASSQGRGAYGYTF
many,NA,TRBJ2-2,TRBV7-8,TGTGCCAGCAGCTTGGTAGAGGGGGGCCTCACCGGGGAGCTGTTTTTT,CASSLVEGGLTGELFF
many,NA,TRBJ2-5,TRBV7-6,TGTGCCAGCAGCTTAGCCCCCGCGAGTGAGGGGGTGTACCAAGAGACCCAGTACTTC,CASSLAPASEGVYQETQYF
many,NA,TRBJ2-7,TRBV6-5,TGTGCCAGCAGTTACTCGATCTTTGCCACTGTCACAGGAGTCTCCTACGAGCAGTACTTC,CASSYSIFATVTGVSYEQYF
many,NA,TRBJ2-3,TRBV5-1,TGCGCCAGCAGGTGGGGGATTGCAGATACGCAGTATTTT,CASRWGIADTQYF
many,TRBD2,TRBJ2-7,TRBV4-1,TGCGCCAGCAGCCCCCTCCTTAGCGGGGGGGCGAGGTTCGAGCAGTACTTC,CASSPLLSGGARFEQYF
few,TRBD1,TRBJ2-1,TRBV9,TGTGCCAGCAGCGTAGCGGGACAGTACAATGAGCAGTTCTTC,CASSVAGQYNEQFF
many,TRBD1,TRBJ2-7,TRBV6-2/TRBV6-3,TGTGCCAGCAGTTACTGGGGACAGGGCTACGAGCAGTACTTC,CASSYWGQGYEQYF
many,TRBD2,TRBJ2-3,TRBV5-1,TGCGCCAGCAGCTTGGAGGGGCGGGGGGGCCGCACAGATACGCAGTATTTT,CASSLEGRGGRTDTQYF
many,NA,TRBJ2-5,TRBV3-1,TGTGCCAGCAGCCAACAGGGGGAGACCCAGTACTTC,CASSQQGETQYF
NA,NA,TRBJ1-6,TRBV4-2,TGTGCCAGCAGCCAAGACAGGAGCTCCTATAATTCACCCCTCCACTTT,CASSQDRSSYNSPLHF
NA,NA,TRBJ1-2,TRBV11-3,TGTGCCAGCAGCTTAGATCGGAAGGGTTTCTATGGCTACACCTTC,CASSLDRKGFYGYTF
many,TRBD2,TRBJ2-7,TRBV6-1,TGTGCCAGCAGTGAAAGGACTAGCGGGGGGGCTTACTACGAGCAGTACTTC,CASSERTSGGAYYEQYF
NA,TRBD1,TRBJ1-1,TRBV11-2,TGTGCCAGCAGCGCAAACAGGGGAGGGATTGAAGCTTTCTTT,CASSANRGGIEAFF
many,NA,TRBJ2-5,TRBV20-1,TGCAGTGCTACGGCGGGATTCGGATTGTGGGAGACCCAGTACTTC,CSATAGFGLWETQYF
many,TRBD2,TRBJ2-5,TRBV20-1,TGCAGTGCTAGAGGCCTAGCGGGTGTGATACAAGAGACCCAGTACTTC,CSARGLAGVIQETQYF
many,NA,TRBJ2-3,TRBV28,TGTGCCAGCACGGGACACACGACAGATACGCAGTATTTT,CASTGHTTDTQYF
NA,NA,TRBJ2-5,TRBV9,TGTGCCAGCAGCGTAGATTCATGGGGGGAGACCCAGTACTTC,CASSVDSWGETQYF
many,NA,TRBJ1-1,TRBV11-3,TGTGCCAGCAGTACCCAGGGAGGCACTGAAGCTTTCTTT,CASSTQGGTEAFF
many,NA,TRBJ2-1,TRBV12-3/TRBV12-4,TGTGCCAGCAGCGACCGGGGACGGGGGTACAATGAGCAGTTCTTC,CASSDRGRGYNEQFF
NA,TRBD2,TRBJ2-1,TRBV19,TGTGCCAGTAGTATAAGTCTAGCGGTTGAGCAGTTCTTC,CASSISLAVEQFF
NA,TRBD1,TRBJ1-2,TRBV29-1,TGCAGCGTCCAAACGACAGGGGACGGCTACACCTTC,CSVQTTGDGYTF
NA,TRBD2,TRBJ2-3,TRBV29-1,TGCAGCGTTGAAGTCCTCCCTAGCGGGAGCGGCACAGATACGCAGTGTTTT,CSVEVLPSGSGTDTQCF
many,NA,TRBJ2-7,TRBV12-3/TRBV12-4,TGTGCCAGCATCCCCCCCGGCCGGGTGGACGAGCAGTACTTC,CASIPPGRVDEQYF
many,NA,TRBJ2-7,TRBV11-2,TGTGCCAGCAGCTTAGGGGCAGACTACGAGCAGTACTTC,CASSLGADYEQYF
NA,TRBD2,TRBJ2-1,TRBV29-1,TGCAGCGTTGAAGATATGGCTAGCGGGAGTCTATATGAGCAGTTCTTC,CSVEDMASGSLYEQFF
many,TRBD1,TRBJ1-1,TRBV12-3/TRBV12-4,TGTGCCAGCAGCGGACAGGGGTCGGTGAACACTGAAGCTTTCTTT,CASSGQGSVNTEAFF
NA,NA,TRBJ1-1,TRBV4-1,TGCGCCAGCAGCCAGTGGACGGAGAACACTGAAGCTTTCTTT,CASSQWTENTEAFF
few,NA,TRBJ2-2,TRBV7-2,TGTGCCAGCAGCGACTCGGTCGGGCCCGGGGAGCTGTTTTTT,CASSDSVGPGELFF